Listed below are T cell receptor beta chains from one sample, sequenced in a study of T cell responses to AZD1222 COVID-19 vaccine. Repertoires were generated with immunoSEQ multiplex PCR, while TCRdb's copy carries only in-frame clones and drops some. The data contain 140,000 to 150,000 clones, 70% to 90% of them singletons. The specimen comprised peripheral blood, sampled on day 0 of AZD1222 vaccination. The receptor source for this set is an adult in good health. Each CDR3 is given with its conserved first and last residue. A D gene is named only where the DNA matches it firmly. Part of the rows lack a size; the others show once, few, many or a class for expanded clones.

v_gene	j_gene	abundance	len	d_gene	CDR3nt	CDR3aa
TRBV5-1	TRBJ2-1	NA	15	TRBD1	TGCGCCAGCAGCGTAGAAGGGACAGTCTACAATGAGCAGTTCTTC	CASSVEGTVYNEQFF
TRBV21-1	TRBJ2-1	NA	15	NA	TGTGCCAGCAGCAAAGCGGGGGGGCCCCACAATGAGCAGTTCTTC	CASSKAGGPHNEQFF
TRBV12-3/TRBV12-4	TRBJ1-1	NA	13	NA	TGTGCCACCACGGGGCCGGTTGGGACTGAAGCTTTCTTT	CATTGPVGTEAFF
TRBV10-3	TRBJ1-2	NA	13	NA	TGTGCCATCAGCCTGGGGTTTAACTATGGCTACACCTTC	CAISLGFNYGYTF
TRBV19	TRBJ1-2	once	16	TRBD1	TGTGCCAGTAGTACACCAGGGACAGTTCGGGGCTATGGCTACACCTTC	CASSTPGTVRGYGYTF
TRBV7-8	TRBJ1-2	NA	15	TRBD1	TGTGCCAGCAGTTTGGGGGCACAGGGGGCGGTTGGCTACACCTTC	CASSLGAQGAVGYTF
TRBV2	TRBJ1-2	NA	14	NA	TGTGCCAGCAGCGAAACAGGGATTCGGTATGGCTACACCTTC	CASSETGIRYGYTF
TRBV12-3/TRBV12-4	TRBJ1-1	few	12	NA	TGTGCCAGCACCGGGGACGGGACTGAAGCTTTCTTT	CASTGDGTEAFF
TRBV29-1	TRBJ2-1	NA	16	NA	TGCAGCGTTGAAGGGGGCAGGCCTAACTGGGACAATGAGCAGTTCTTC	CSVEGGRPNWDNEQFF
TRBV7-9	TRBJ1-4	NA	16	TRBD1	TGTGCCAGCAGCTTAGTAGGGGACAGGGTCTATGAAAAACTGTTTTTT	CASSLVGDRVYEKLFF
TRBV5-5	TRBJ1-2	once	14	TRBD1	TGTGCCAGCAAAGAGGGGGCCGGGAACTATGGCTACACCTTC	CASKEGAGNYGYTF
TRBV18	TRBJ2-2	NA	16	NA	TGTGCCAGCCCACCTCGGACGGGAACGAACACCGGGGAGCTGTTTTTT	CASPPRTGTNTGELFF
TRBV6-5	TRBJ2-1	NA	13	TRBD2	TGTGCCAGCAGACTAGCGGGGGGCGATGAGCAGTTCTTC	CASRLAGGDEQFF
TRBV2	TRBJ1-3	NA	14	NA	TGTGCCAGCAGCAGCGGTTGGTCTGGAAACACCATATATTTT	CASSSGWSGNTIYF
TRBV20-1	TRBJ2-3	NA	15	NA	TGCAGTGCTAGTCGCGCGTCCGGGACTGGAGATACGCAGTATTTT	CSASRASGTGDTQYF
TRBV28	TRBJ2-4	NA	16	NA	TGTGCCAGCCGCGCACACACGCTTGGGACCAAAAACATTCAGTACTTC	CASRAHTLGTKNIQYF
TRBV9	TRBJ1-2	NA	13	TRBD1	TGTGCCAGCAGCGGACAGGGGGGATATGGCTACACCTTC	CASSGQGGYGYTF
TRBV5-1	TRBJ1-6	NA	17	NA	TGCGCCAGCAGCTTGGTCAGCCGATCCTCCTATAATTCACCCCTCCACTTT	CASSLVSRSSYNSPLHF
TRBV15	TRBJ1-1	NA	11	NA	TGTGCCACCAGCAGAGGAACTGAAGCTTTCTTT	CATSRGTEAFF
TRBV7-9	TRBJ1-1	NA	14	TRBD1	TGTGCCAGCAGCTCTGGACAGGGGAACACTGAAGCTTTCTTT	CASSSGQGNTEAFF
TRBV27	TRBJ1-2	NA	14	NA	TGTGCCAGCAGTTTACAGGGGTGGAACTATGGCTACACCTTC	CASSLQGWNYGYTF
TRBV6-5	TRBJ1-1	NA	16	TRBD1	TGTGCCAGCAGTTGGGGCCGGCTAGGGGGCAGATCTGAAGCTTTCTTT	CASSWGRLGGRSEAFF
TRBV10-3	TRBJ1-1	NA	15	TRBD1	TGTGCCATCAGAGCGACAGGGGGCCTGAACACTGAAGCTTTCTTT	CAIRATGGLNTEAFF
TRBV4-1	TRBJ1-4	once	13	NA	TGCGCCAGCAGCCTCGGGACAATTGAAAAACTGTTTTTT	CASSLGTIEKLFF
TRBV28	TRBJ1-2	once	14	NA	TGTGCCAGCGCGTTTGACAGGCAGGCGTATGGCTACACCTTC	CASAFDRQAYGYTF
TRBV24-1	TRBJ2-5	NA	13	NA	TGTGCCACCAGGCAGAGGGGGGAAGAGACCCAGTACTTC	CATRQRGEETQYF
TRBV2	TRBJ1-1	NA	14	NA	TGTGCCAGCAGTGATGGTCAGAGAAATCATGAAGCTTTCTTT	CASSDGQRNHEAFF
TRBV19	TRBJ1-2	NA	10	NA	TGTGCCAGTTCGGATTTAGGCTACACCTTC	CASSDLGYTF
TRBV4-1	TRBJ2-1	NA	14	TRBD2	TGCGCCAGCAGCCATGGCGGGGGGATCAATGAGCAGTTCTTC	CASSHGGGINEQFF
TRBV5-1	TRBJ1-3	NA	14	NA	TGCGCCAGCAGCTTGGCAGACTCTGGAAACACCATATATTTT	CASSLADSGNTIYF
TRBV6-6	TRBJ2-2	NA	15	TRBD1	TGTGCCAGCAGTGGGACAGGTGGAGGGACCGGGGAGCTGTTTTTT	CASSGTGGGTGELFF
TRBV5-1	TRBJ1-2	NA	15	NA	TGCGCCAGCAGCTTGATGGGGGTGGAGGTCTATGGCTACACCTTC	CASSLMGVEVYGYTF
TRBV10-3	TRBJ2-7	NA	15	TRBD2	TGTGCCATCAGTGCTGGGACTAGCGGGGGCTACGAGCAGTACTTC	CAISAGTSGGYEQYF
TRBV19	TRBJ1-1	NA	14	TRBD1	TGTGCCAGTAGTCCACAGGGGACGGGGACTGAAGCTTTCTTT	CASSPQGTGTEAFF
TRBV6-4	TRBJ1-6	NA	14	NA	TGTGCCACCGCTAAGGAGAGTTTCGATTCACCCCTCCACTTT	CATAKESFDSPLHF
TRBV12-3/TRBV12-4	TRBJ2-7	NA	12	NA	TGTGCCAGCAGTTTAAGGCAGGACGAGCAGTACTTC	CASSLRQDEQYF
TRBV13	TRBJ2-5	NA	17	TRBD2	TGTGCCAGCAGGTCGACTAGCGGGGGTTCCGGGGTTGGGACCCAGTACTTC	CASRSTSGGSGVGTQYF
TRBV28	TRBJ2-7	NA	15	TRBD2	TGTGCCAGCAGTTTTCGAGCGGGGGTTACCTACGAGCAGTACTTC	CASSFRAGVTYEQYF
TRBV18	TRBJ2-1	NA	17	TRBD2	TGTGCCAGCTCACTCCGAATAGCGGGGGCGGGTCACCATGAGCAGTTCTTC	CASSLRIAGAGHHEQFF
TRBV7-2	TRBJ1-2	NA	14	TRBD1	TGTGCCAGCAGTAAGGACAGGGCCCTGATGGCAATCGCCTTC	CASSKDRALMAIAF
TRBV18	TRBJ1-1	NA	17	NA	TGTGCCAGCTCACCACCGGAATCCCGGGGATCTAACACTGAAGCTTTCTTT	CASSPPESRGSNTEAFF
TRBV3-1/TRBV3-2	TRBJ1-2	NA	15	NA	TGTGCCAGCAGCCAAGTATCCTCGCTCGGCTATGGCTACACCTTC	CASSQVSSLGYGYTF
TRBV28	TRBJ2-7	NA	18	TRBD2	TGTGCCAGCAGGTTCTGGACTAGCGGGGGGAAGAACACCTACGAGCAGTACTTC	CASRFWTSGGKNTYEQYF
TRBV30	TRBJ1-5	NA	14	NA	TGTGCCTGGAGTGTAACGGGTCTGAGGCAGCCCCAGCATTTT	CAWSVTGLRQPQHF
TRBV7-3	TRBJ2-5	NA	13	TRBD1	TGTGCCAGCAAACTGGACAGGGCCGGGACCCAGTACTTC	CASKLDRAGTQYF
TRBV10-3	TRBJ2-4	NA	14	TRBD1	TGTGCCATCAGCGGGGACAGGCGCCCGCACATTCAGTACTTC	CAISGDRRPHIQYF
TRBV5-1	TRBJ1-2	NA	15	NA	TGCGCCAGCAGCTTGGATCCGGGAACCAACTATGGCTACACCTTC	CASSLDPGTNYGYTF
TRBV7-3	TRBJ2-5	NA	14	NA	TGTGCCAGCAGCTTAACCCCAGGGCGGGAGACCCAGTACTTC	CASSLTPGRETQYF
TRBV5-6	TRBJ2-1	NA	13	NA	TGTGCCAGCAGCTTGCCCTCCTCCAATGAGCAGTTCTTC	CASSLPSSNEQFF
TRBV11-2	TRBJ2-2	NA	17	NA	TGTGCCAGCAGCCCACTCAGTGGTACAGTTAACACCGGGGAGCTGTTTTTT	CASSPLSGTVNTGELFF
TRBV3-1/TRBV3-2	TRBJ2-2	NA	12	NA	TGTGCCAGCACCCGGAACACCGGGGAGCTGTTTTTT	CASTRNTGELFF
TRBV5-1	TRBJ2-5	NA	17	NA	TGCGCCAGCAGCTTGAGAACTGGTACTGGGGCCCCGAAGACCCAGTACTTC	CASSLRTGTGAPKTQYF
TRBV11-2	TRBJ2-5	NA	13	TRBD1	TGTGCCAGCAGCTTAAGACAGGGAGAGACCCAGTACTTC	CASSLRQGETQYF
TRBV6-5	TRBJ2-7	NA	12	TRBD1	TGTGCCGTAGGGACAGGGGGCTCCGAGCAGTACTTC	CAVGTGGSEQYF
TRBV6-6	TRBJ1-3	NA	19	TRBD1	TGTGCCAGCAGTCCCAGGGTGGGACAGGGCATCTACTCTGGAAACACCATATATTTT	CASSPRVGQGIYSGNTIYF
TRBV7-9	TRBJ1-4	NA	14	NA	TGTGCCAGCAGCCCGTATCGGTTGGGGGAAAAACTGTTTTTT	CASSPYRLGEKLFF